The table lists the clone carrying this T cell receptor beta chain with a few counts. CDR3 size: 15 residues. Trimming took 4 bases from V and 1 from J; bases not matched to a gene: 4. Per the germline V gene, CDR1 is SGHKS and CDR2 is YYEKEE (reference sequence). The data originate from a study of T cells in localized non-small cell lung cancer. Sequencing used immunoSEQ multiplex PCR; TCRdb keeps in-frame clones, though not all of them. The sample lists about 23,000 clones; over 75% were seen once. The sequences come from peripheral blood, collected before any cancer treatment. The V and J genes are TRBV5-5 and TRBJ2-1; 8 bases map to TRBD2. This TCR derives from a male donor aged 60 or over with stage I squamous cell lung carcinoma. The DNA for the CDR3 is TGTGCCAGCAGCCCTAAGCGGGAGTCCTACAATGAGCAGTTCTTC. Translated: CASSPKRESYNEQFF.